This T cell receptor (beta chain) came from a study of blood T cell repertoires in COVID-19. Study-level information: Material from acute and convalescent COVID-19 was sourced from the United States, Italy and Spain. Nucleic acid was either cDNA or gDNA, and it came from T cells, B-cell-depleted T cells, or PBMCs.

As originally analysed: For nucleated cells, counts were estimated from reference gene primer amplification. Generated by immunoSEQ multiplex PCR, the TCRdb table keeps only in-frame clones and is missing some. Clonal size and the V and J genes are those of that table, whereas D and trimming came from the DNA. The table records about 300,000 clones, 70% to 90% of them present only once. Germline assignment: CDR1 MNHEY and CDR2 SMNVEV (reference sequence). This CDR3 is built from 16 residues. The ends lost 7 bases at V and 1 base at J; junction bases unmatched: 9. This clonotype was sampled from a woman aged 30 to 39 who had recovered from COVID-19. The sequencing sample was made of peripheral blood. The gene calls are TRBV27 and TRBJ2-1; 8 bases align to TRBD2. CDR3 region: CASTTRGGFSYNEQFF. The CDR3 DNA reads TGTGCCAGCACCACCCGGGGGGGGTTTTCCTACAATGAGCAGTTCTTC.